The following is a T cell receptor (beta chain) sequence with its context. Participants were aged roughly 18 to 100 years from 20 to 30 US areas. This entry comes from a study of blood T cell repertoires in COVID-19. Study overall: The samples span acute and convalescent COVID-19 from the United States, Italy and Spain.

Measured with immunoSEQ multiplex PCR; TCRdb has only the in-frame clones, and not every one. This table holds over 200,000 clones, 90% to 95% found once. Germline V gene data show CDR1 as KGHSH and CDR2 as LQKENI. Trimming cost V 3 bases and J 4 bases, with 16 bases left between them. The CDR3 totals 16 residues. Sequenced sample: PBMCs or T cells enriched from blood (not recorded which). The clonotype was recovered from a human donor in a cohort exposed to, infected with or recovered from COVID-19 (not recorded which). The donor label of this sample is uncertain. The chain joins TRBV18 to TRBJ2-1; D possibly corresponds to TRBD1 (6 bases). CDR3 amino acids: CASSPRDTIGYNEQFF. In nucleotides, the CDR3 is TGTGCCAGCTCACCCCGGGACACAATAGGGTACAATGAGCAGTTCTTC.